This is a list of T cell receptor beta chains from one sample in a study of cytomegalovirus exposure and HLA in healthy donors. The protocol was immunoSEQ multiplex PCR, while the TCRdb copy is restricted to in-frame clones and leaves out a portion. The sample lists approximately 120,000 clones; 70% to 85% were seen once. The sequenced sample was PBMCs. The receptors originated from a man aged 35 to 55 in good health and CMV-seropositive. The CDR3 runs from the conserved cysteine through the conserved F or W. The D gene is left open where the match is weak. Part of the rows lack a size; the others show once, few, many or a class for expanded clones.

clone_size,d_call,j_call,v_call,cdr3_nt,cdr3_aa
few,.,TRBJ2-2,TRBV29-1,TGCAGCGTGCTAACCGGGGAGCTGTTTTTT,CSVLTGELFF
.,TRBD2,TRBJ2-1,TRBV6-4,TGTGCCAGCAGTGACTCGAAGACTAGCGGGGGGGCCAATGAGCAGTTCTTC,CASSDSKTSGGANEQFF
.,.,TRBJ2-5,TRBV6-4,TGTGCCAGCAGTGACTCTGAGGGGGGGGCCCAGTACTTC,CASSDSEGGAQYF
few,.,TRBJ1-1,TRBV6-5,TGTGCCAGCAGTTACCCTTCAGGGGCGGCTGAAGCTTTCTTT,CASSYPSGAAEAFF
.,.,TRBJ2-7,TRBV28,TGTGCCAGCAGTCGCAGGGGTGGGAGCTCCTACGAGCAGTACTTC,CASSRRGGSSYEQYF
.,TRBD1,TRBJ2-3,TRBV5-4,TGTGCCAGCAGCCCCGGGACAGGGGTTCGCACAGATACGCAGTATTTT,CASSPGTGVRTDTQYF
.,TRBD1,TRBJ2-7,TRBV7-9,TGTGCCAGCAGATCCGCCGGGACAGGAAGCTCCTACGAGCAGTACTTC,CASRSAGTGSSYEQYF
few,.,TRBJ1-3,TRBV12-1,TGTGCCAGCAGCTTTGTTGGCAGGTCTGGAAACACCATATATTTT,CASSFVGRSGNTIYF
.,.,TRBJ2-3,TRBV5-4,TGTGCCAGCAGCCTAGACAGTTTCATCCCAGATACGCAGTATTTT,CASSLDSFIPDTQYF
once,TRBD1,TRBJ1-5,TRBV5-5,TGTGCCAGCAGCTTGGCCGGGGGACTGACAGGGAACAATCAGCCCCAGCATTTT,CASSLAGGLTGNNQPQHF
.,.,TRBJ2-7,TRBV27,TGTGCCAGCAGTTTAGGCAGCGTCTACGAGCAGTACTTC,CASSLGSVYEQYF
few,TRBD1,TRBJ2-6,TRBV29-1,TGCAGCGTTGAAGCAAGGGACAGGGAATCCCGTGGGGCCAACGTCCTGACTTTC,CSVEARDRESRGANVLTF
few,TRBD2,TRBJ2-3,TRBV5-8,TGTGCCAGCAGCTTGGGGCGGGGGGGCACAGATACGCAGTATTTT,CASSLGRGGTDTQYF
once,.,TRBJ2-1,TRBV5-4,TGTGCCAGCAGCTTGAAGCAAGGCGGGGGCTACAACAATGAGCAGTTCTTC,CASSLKQGGGYNNEQFF
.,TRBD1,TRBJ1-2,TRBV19,TGTGCCAGTAGTCCTCGGACAGGGCATGGCTACACCTTC,CASSPRTGHGYTF
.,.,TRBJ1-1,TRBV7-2,TGTGCCAGCAGCGCACAGGCCTTTAACACTGAAGCTTTCTTT,CASSAQAFNTEAFF
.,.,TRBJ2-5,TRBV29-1,TGCAGCGTTGGGGGGGAGGCCTCGCTGGCCCAGTACTTC,CSVGGEASLAQYF
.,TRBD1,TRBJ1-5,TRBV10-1,TGCGCCAGCAGTAAACAGGGGATGGGCGGTTCGCAGCCCCAGCATTTT,CASSKQGMGGSQPQHF
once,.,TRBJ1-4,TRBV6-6,TGTGCCAGCATTGAGGGAGGGGTTAATGAAAAACTGTTTTTT,CASIEGGVNEKLFF
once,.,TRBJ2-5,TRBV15,TGTGCCACCAGCAGAGATCTACGGCAGGAAAAACGACAAGAGACCCAGTACTTC,CATSRDLRQEKRQETQYF